Detailed here is one TCR beta chain. CDR3 length equals 15 residues. CDR1 SGHAT and CDR2 FQNNGV come from the germline V gene. The V and J ends lost 3 bases and 4 bases respectively, with 15 bases between them. Clones were read by immunoSEQ multiplex PCR, and TCRdb kept only the in-frame ones, dropping some. Here the sample spans 200,000 or so clones, roughly 80% being singletons. The data originate from a study of blood T cell repertoires in COVID-19. Sequencing was performed on peripheral blood. The receptor was isolated from a woman aged 55-69 years with acute or convalescent COVID-19. The chain recombines TRBV11-2 with TRBJ1-2; unclear D gene. The CDR3 here is CASSLDPAGIYGYTF. In nucleotides, the CDR3 is TGTGCCAGCAGCTTGGATCCGGCAGGCATCTATGGCTACACCTTC.